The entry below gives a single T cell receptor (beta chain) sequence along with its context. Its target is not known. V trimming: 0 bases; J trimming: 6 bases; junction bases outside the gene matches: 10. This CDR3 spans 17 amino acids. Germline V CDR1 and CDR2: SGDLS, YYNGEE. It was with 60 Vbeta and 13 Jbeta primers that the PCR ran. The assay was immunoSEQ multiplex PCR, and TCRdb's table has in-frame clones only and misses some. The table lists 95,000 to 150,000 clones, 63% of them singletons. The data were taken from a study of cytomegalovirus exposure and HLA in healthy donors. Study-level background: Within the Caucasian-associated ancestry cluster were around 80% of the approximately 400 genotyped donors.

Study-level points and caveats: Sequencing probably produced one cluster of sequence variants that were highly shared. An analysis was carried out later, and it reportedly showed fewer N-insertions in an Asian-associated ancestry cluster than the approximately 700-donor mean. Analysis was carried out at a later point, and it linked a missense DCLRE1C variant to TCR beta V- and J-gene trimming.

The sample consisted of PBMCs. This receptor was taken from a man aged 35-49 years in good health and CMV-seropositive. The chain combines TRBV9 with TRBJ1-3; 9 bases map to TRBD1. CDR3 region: CASSVDVEGTGKNTIYF. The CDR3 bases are TGTGCCAGCAGCGTAGACGTCGAGGGGACAGGGAAAAACACCATATATTTT. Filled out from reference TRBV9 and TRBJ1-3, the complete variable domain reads DSGVTQTPKHLITATGQRVTLRCSPRSGDLSVYWYQQSLDQGLQFLIQYYNGEERAKGNILERFSAQQFPDLHSELNLSSLELGDSALYFCASSVDVEGTGKNTIYFGEGSWLTVV.